Below, 24 T cell receptor beta chains from the same sample are listed, as sequenced in a study of PD-1 blockade in classical Hodgkin lymphoma. The method was immunoSEQ multiplex PCR; TCRdb's version includes in-frame clones alone and lacks a portion of them. The table includes tens of thousands of clones, 70% to 90% detected once. Sample time point: cycle 4 day 1 (C4D1), after more than five weeks of nivolumab. There was relapse after autologous stem cell transplantation in every patient, and there was variation in brentuximab vedotin exposure. Specimen: peripheral blood mononuclear cells (PBMCs), collected before the fourth cycle of nivolumab. Every receptor here comes from a human donor with classical Hodgkin lymphoma.

The chain joins TRBV5-1 to TRBJ2-7; perhaps TRBD2 as D (5 bases). The CDR3 is 13 residues long. Trimming pared 5 bases from V and 7 bases from J, leaving 16 bases between. Per germline, CDR1 SGHRS and CDR2 YFSETQ. The CDR3 coding sequence is TGCGCCAGCAGTATGGACCCATCGGGGGAGCAGTACTTC. Translating it yields CASSMDPSGEQYF.

This clone was seen just once. This sequence joins TRBV28 and TRBJ1-3; 7 nucleotides match TRBD1. CDR3 size: 16 residues. The germline gives CDR1 MDHEN, CDR2 SYDVKM. Trimming removed 3 bases from V and 4 bases from J; junction bases left unmatched: 9. In DNA, the CDR3 is TGTGCCAGCAGTTTGGGACAGACCCTGGGAGGAAACACCATATATTTT. Amino acids: CASSLGQTLGGNTIYF.

This clone was found a few times. V is TRBV27 and J is TRBJ1-6, with D possibly matching TRBD1 (5 bases). Between the trimmed V and J ends, which lost 10 bases and 8 bases, there was a span of 15 bases. This CDR3 comprises 13 residues. Germline values: CDR1 MNHEY, CDR2 SMNVEV (reference sequence). The CDR3 spells CATRGYSDSPLHF. For the CDR3, the DNA is TGTGCCACCCGGGGGTATAGTGATTCACCCCTCCACTTT.

The table lists this clone with a few counts. The CDR3 region has the DNA TGCAGCGTTGAAGAAGGGAATGCTGAAGCTTTCTTT. Its protein is CSVEEGNAEAFF. The chain links TRBV29-1 to TRBJ1-1; no clear D gene. CDR3 size: 12 residues. Deletions cut 0 bases from V and 6 bases from J, with 8 bases between. In germline, CDR1 is SQVTM, CDR2 ANQGSEA.

V gene TRBV9 combines with J gene TRBJ1-2; 8 bases match TRBD1. Trimming took 0 bases from V and 2 from J; bases not matched to a gene: 3. The CDR3 loop spans 15 amino acids. Germline CDR1 and CDR2: SGDLS and YYNGEE. In DNA form, the CDR3 reads TGTGCCAGCAGCGTAGCTCGGGACAGGAACTATGGCTACACCTTC. Residues: CASSVARDRNYGYTF.

This chain connects TRBV7-9 to TRBJ1-2; D not certain. The germline V gene has CDR1 SEHNR and CDR2 FQNEAQ (reference sequence). The CDR3 loop spans 14 amino acids. V was clipped by 2 bases and J by 7 bases, with 14 bases between them. In DNA form, the CDR3 reads TGTGCCAGCAGCTTAACAGTTGAGGGAGGTGGCTACACCTTC. It yields the protein CASSLTVEGGGYTF.

The chain carries TRBV5-1 and TRBJ1-1; unclear D gene. Germline V gene data show CDR1 as SGHRS and CDR2 as YFSETQ. The CDR3 runs to 14 residues. V was pared by 1 base and J by 1 base, with 8 bases between. The DNA of the CDR3 is TGCGCCAGCAGCTTGCGGCCATCGAACACTGAAGCTTTCTTT. It translates to CASSLRPSNTEAFF.

The chain is built from TRBV9 and TRBJ2-2; 8 nucleotides align to TRBD2. CDR1 is SGDLS and CDR2 is YYNGEE in the germline V gene. V was clipped by 4 bases and J by 5 bases; unmatched bases: 7. The CDR3 loop spans 15 amino acids. The CDR3 region is CASSSLAGKTGELFF. In DNA, the CDR3 is TGTGCCAGCAGCTCATTAGCGGGGAAAACCGGGGAGCTGTTTTTT.

The chain uses TRBV5-6 and TRBJ2-7; D remains ambiguous. Trimming removed 4 bases at V and 7 bases at J, with 18 bases between. The germline CDR1 and CDR2 sequences are SGHDT and YYEEEE. This CDR3 comprises 14 residues. The CDR3: CASSPTPGLGEQYF. The CDR3 DNA is TGTGCCAGCAGCCCAACGCCTGGTTTAGGGGAGCAGTACTTC. Using reference TRBV5-6 and TRBJ2-7 for the parts outside the CDR3, the full variable domain is DAGVTQSPTHLIKTRGQQVTLRCSPKSGHDTVSWYQQALGQGPQFIFQYYEEEERQRGNFPDRFSGHQFPNYSSELNVNALLLGDSALYLCASSPTPGLGEQYFGPGTRLTVT.

The CDR3 spells CASSGTGGGSTEAFF. The CDR3 DNA reads TGTGCCAGCAGCGGCACAGGGGGTGGGAGCACTGAAGCTTTCTTT. The chain uses TRBV9 and TRBJ1-1, with 8 bases matching TRBD1. With 3 bases clipped from V and 4 bases from J, the junction kept 8 bases outside the gene matches. Looked up from germline, CDR1 is SGDLS and CDR2 is YYNGEE. CDR3 length: 15 residues. The full variable domain, with the rest looked up from reference TRBV9 and TRBJ1-1, is DSGVTQTPKHLITATGQRVTLRCSPRSGDLSVYWYQQSLDQGLQFLIQYYNGEERAKGNILERFSAQQFPDLHSELNLSSLELGDSALYFCASSGTGGGSTEAFFGQGTRLTVV.

The rearrangement uses TRBV6-4 and TRBJ1-2, with a weak D call TRBD1 (5 bases). The CDR3 covers 14 residues. CDR1 MRHNA and CDR2 SNTAGT come from the germline V gene. With 2 bases removed from V and 4 bases from J, the gap between germline ends came to 11 bases. The CDR3, as DNA: TGTGCCAGCAGTGACGGGGCCAGCCTCTATGGCTACACCTTC. Amino acids: CASSDGASLYGYTF.

The chain employs TRBV7-9 and TRBJ2-7, with D possibly being TRBD1 (6 bases). The germline V and J ends were trimmed by 6 bases and 5 bases, with 20 bases remaining between them. Germline CDR1 is SEHNR and CDR2 is FQNEAQ (reference sequence). This CDR3 comprises 15 residues. CDR3 sequence: CASSSPPRGLNEQYF. The DNA for the CDR3 is TGTGCCAGCAGTTCCCCGCCCAGGGGATTGAACGAGCAGTACTTC.

V usage is TRBV7-9 and J usage is TRBJ1-2; unclear D gene. The CDR3 covers 14 residues. Trimming stripped 5 bases from V and 7 bases from J, with 17 bases between. Germline-derived CDR1 and CDR2 are SEHNR and FQNEAQ (reference sequence). Written as DNA, the CDR3 is TGTGCCAGCAGCCCGCGTAGTGGGGAGATTGGCTACACCTTC. It encodes CASSPRSGEIGYTF.

The J gene is TRBJ2-1, the V gene TRBV6-5; TRBD2 might be the D (6 bases). Germline CDR1 MNHEY, CDR2 SVGAGI. This CDR3 is built from 16 residues. The V end lost 2 bases, the J end lost 5 bases, and 16 bases lay between the germline ends. CDR3 bases: TGTGCCAGCAGTTACCGGACGACTAGTTGGGACAATGAGCAGTTCTTC. Translated: CASSYRTTSWDNEQFF.

The CDR3 reads CASRPGTEAPYEQYF. The CDR3 DNA is TGTGCCAGCAGACCCGGGACAGAAGCCCCCTACGAGCAGTACTTC. V is TRBV28 and J is TRBJ2-7; 7 bases match TRBD1. The CDR3 sequence is 15 residues long. The trim removed 6 bases at V and 2 bases at J, leaving 10 bases unmatched. CDR1 is MDHEN and CDR2 is SYDVKM in the germline V gene.

This clone was observed a handful of times. The V and J genes are TRBV28 and TRBJ1-2; D not certain. The germline V gene has CDR1 MDHEN and CDR2 SYDVKM. Trimming removed 5 bases from V and 8 bases from J, with 15 bases in between. The CDR3 contains 13 residues. The CDR3 bases are TGTGCCAGCAGTGGGCAGAGAACGGGGGGCTACACCTTC. This gives the protein CASSGQRTGGYTF.

The V gene is TRBV10-3, the J gene TRBJ1-6, with TRBD1 as a possible D gene (5 bases). V shed 3 bases and J shed 10 bases, with 16 bases lying between them. This CDR3 region has 15 residues. The germline V gene encodes CDR1 ENHRY and CDR2 SYGVKD. CDR3 nucleotides: TGTGCCATCAGTGAATCGGGAGGGGCTAGCTCACCCCTCCACTTT. Translating gives CAISESGGASSPLHF.

The chain couples TRBV11-2 to TRBJ2-1; 7 bases align to TRBD1. Per germline, CDR1 SGHAT and CDR2 FQNNGV. The CDR3 extends over 13 amino acids. V trimming: 2 bases; J trimming: 6 bases; junction bases outside the gene matches: 1. CDR3 sequence reads: CASSLRDSNEQFF. In DNA form, the CDR3 reads TGTGCCAGCAGCTTAAGGGACAGCAATGAGCAGTTCTTC.

This chain connects TRBV27 to TRBJ2-1, with TRBD2 matching over 13 bases. Germline trimming cut 6 bases from V and 9 bases from J; bases unmatched to any gene: 17. This CDR3 spans 18 amino acids. Germline CDR1 reads MNHEY; CDR2 reads SMNVEV (reference sequence). CDR3 bases: TGTGCCAGCAGCCTAGGTACTAGCGGGGGGGCCATTTACCCTGAGCAGTTCTTC. Residues: CASSLGTSGGAIYPEQFF.

V gene TRBV11-2 combines with J gene TRBJ1-4, with D possibly matching TRBD1 (5 bases). The CDR3 runs to 15 residues. V dropped 3 bases and J dropped 4 bases, with 12 bases sitting between them. Germline V gene lookup returns CDR1 SGHAT and CDR2 FQNNGV. For the CDR3, the DNA is TGTGCCAGCAGCTTGCCGGGGGTACTTAATGAAAAACTGTTTTTT. This translates into CASSLPGVLNEKLFF.

This chain connects TRBV19 to TRBJ1-1, with unresolved D. This CDR3 has 15 residues. The V gene's germline CDR1 is LNHDA and CDR2 SQIVND (reference sequence). The V end was cut by 4 bases, the J end by 1 base, with 13 bases between. CDR3: CASSKYLGTNTEAFF. CDR3 nucleotides: TGTGCCAGTAGTAAGTACTTGGGAACGAACACTGAAGCTTTCTTT. Variable domain in full (rest from reference TRBV19 and TRBJ1-1): DGGITQSPKYLFRKEGQNVTLSCEQNLNHDAMYWYRQDPGQGLRLIYYSQIVNDFQKGDIAEGYSVSREKKESFPLTVTSAQKNPTAFYLCASSKYLGTNTEAFFGQGTRLTVV.

The CDR3 sequence: CASSLGRRQGWNSPLHF. The DNA for the CDR3 is TGCGCCAGCAGCTTGGGTCGGCGACAGGGGTGGAATTCACCCCTCCACTTT. This chain joins TRBV5-1 and TRBJ1-6; TRBD1 aligns across 8 bases. J lost 7 bases, V lost 0 bases, and 9 bases had no gene match. The CDR3 loop spans 17 amino acids. The V gene's germline CDR1 is SGHRS and CDR2 YFSETQ.

The chain's CDR3 is CASSLMGSNQPQHF. The CDR3 DNA follows: TGTGCCAGCAGCTTAATGGGAAGCAATCAGCCCCAGCATTTT. The V gene is TRBV7-9, the J gene TRBJ1-5; D gene uncertain. The V and J ends lost 2 bases and 1 base respectively, with 6 bases between them. The CDR3 spans 14 residues. Germline lookup yields CDR1 SEHNR and CDR2 FQNEAQ (reference sequence).

The chain joins TRBV5-5 to TRBJ1-4, with D tentatively TRBD1 (5 bases). The CDR3 contains 17 residues. Germline assignment: CDR1 SGHKS and CDR2 YYEKEE (reference sequence). The V end was cut by 0 bases, the J end by 5 bases, with 17 bases between. CDR3 sequence (DNA): TGTGCCAGCAGCTTGGCGGGGAGGGGAAGCGCGAATGAAAAACTGTTTTTT. The encoded protein is CASSLAGRGSANEKLFF. Using reference TRBV5-5 and TRBJ1-4 for the parts outside the CDR3, the full variable domain is DAGVTQSPTHLIKTRGQQVTLRCSPISGHKSVSWYQQVLGQGPQFIFQYYEKEERGRGNFPDRFSARQFPNYSSELNVNALLLGDSALYLCASSLAGRGSANEKLFFGSGTQLSVL.